What follows are 8 T cell receptor beta chains derived from one specimen sequenced in a study of beta chain features in type 1 diabetes. Expressed TCRB transcripts were sequenced because the entire RNA isolate underwent reverse transcription. Method: immunoSEQ multiplex PCR; TCRdb's copy keeps in-frame clones and lacks some. This table holds approximately 150,000 clones, about 9.7% found once. The sample taken for sequencing was central memory CD4+ T cells from blood. All receptors derive from a woman aged 40 to 55 in good health.

This clone was counted a few times. This chain links TRBV7-2 with TRBJ1-5; the D is unclear. The V end was cut by 8 bases, the J end by 1 base, with 18 bases between. This CDR3 comprises 16 residues. Germline V gives CDR1 SGHTA, CDR2 FQGNSA. The CDR3 sequence is CASPRPVGESNQPQHF. As DNA, the CDR3 is TGTGCCAGCCCGAGACCGGTTGGAGAAAGCAATCAGCCCCAGCATTTT.

This chain connects TRBV4-3 to TRBJ1-2, with 10 bases that match TRBD1. The germline CDR1 and CDR2 sequences are LGHNA and YSLEER. Trimming cost V 0 bases and J 7 bases; bases outside gene matches: 14. The CDR3 is 18 amino acids. The CDR3 DNA sequence: TGCGCCAGCAGCCAAGACCCCTACAAGACAGGGGGCGGCGGTGGCTACACCTTC. Translating it yields CASSQDPYKTGGGGGYTF.

This clone was seen a few times. This chain uses TRBV2 with TRBJ1-5; TRBD1 is a possible D gene (5 bases). The CDR3 is 16 residues long. The V and J ends lost 7 bases and 7 bases respectively, with 23 bases between them. Germline loops: CDR1 SNHLY, CDR2 FYNNEI. CDR3 sequence (DNA): TGTGCCAGCACCTTTAGGAGGGACCCAACTGGCCAGCCCCAGCATTTT. Translation: CASTFRRDPTGQPQHF.

The chain has TRBV2 and TRBJ2-3; D not certain. Germline assignment: CDR1 SNHLY and CDR2 FYNNEI. This CDR3 has 13 amino acids. Deletions cut 6 bases from V and 0 bases from J, with 7 bases between. As DNA, the CDR3 is TGTGCCAGCAGGGTTACTAGCACAGATACGCAGTATTTT. It is translated as CASRVTSTDTQYF.

The J gene is TRBJ2-2, the V gene TRBV5-1; a possible D gene is TRBD2 (6 bases). CDR1 SGHRS and CDR2 YFSETQ come from the germline V gene. CDR3 size: 14 residues. V was trimmed by 9 bases and J by 0 bases, leaving 12 bases between them. CDR3 nucleotides: TGCGCCACCCGGGACTCCGCGAACACCGGGGAGCTGTTTTTT. Protein: CATRDSANTGELFF.

There are a few counts of this clone. The V call is TRBV13, the J call TRBJ1-2; TRBD1 is a possible D gene (6 bases). V was trimmed by 8 bases and J by 4 bases, leaving 11 bases between them. This CDR3 contains 12 residues. Germline values: CDR1 PRHDT, CDR2 FYEKMQ (reference sequence). This CDR3 reads CASHRESYGYTF. CDR3 sequence (DNA): TGTGCCAGCCACAGGGAAAGCTATGGCTACACCTTC. Full variable domain (outside the CDR3, taken from reference TRBV13 and TRBJ1-2): AAGVIQSPRHLIKEKRETATLKCYPIPRHDTVYWYQQGPGQDPQFLISFYEKMQSDKGSIPDRFSAQQFSDYHSELNMSSLELGDSALYFCASHRESYGYTFGSGTRLTVV.

The CDR3 region has the DNA TGTGCCAGCAGTACCTCGGGACAGGGATACTATGGCTACACCTTC. As protein: CASSTSGQGYYGYTF. The chain joins TRBV27 to TRBJ1-2; TRBD1 agrees at 9 bases. Germline CDR1 reads MNHEY; CDR2 reads SMNVEV (reference sequence). The CDR3 extends over 15 amino acids. J was trimmed by 3 bases and V by 5 bases; bases with no gene match: 7.

This rearrangement joins TRBV7-2 to TRBJ2-5; D is undetermined. Germline CDR1 SGHTA, CDR2 FQGNSA. Trimming removed 5 bases at V and 3 bases at J, with 10 bases between. The CDR3 sequence is 13 residues long. CDR3 protein: CASSADFEETQYF. The CDR3 region has the DNA TGTGCCAGCAGCGCCGACTTCGAAGAGACCCAGTACTTC.